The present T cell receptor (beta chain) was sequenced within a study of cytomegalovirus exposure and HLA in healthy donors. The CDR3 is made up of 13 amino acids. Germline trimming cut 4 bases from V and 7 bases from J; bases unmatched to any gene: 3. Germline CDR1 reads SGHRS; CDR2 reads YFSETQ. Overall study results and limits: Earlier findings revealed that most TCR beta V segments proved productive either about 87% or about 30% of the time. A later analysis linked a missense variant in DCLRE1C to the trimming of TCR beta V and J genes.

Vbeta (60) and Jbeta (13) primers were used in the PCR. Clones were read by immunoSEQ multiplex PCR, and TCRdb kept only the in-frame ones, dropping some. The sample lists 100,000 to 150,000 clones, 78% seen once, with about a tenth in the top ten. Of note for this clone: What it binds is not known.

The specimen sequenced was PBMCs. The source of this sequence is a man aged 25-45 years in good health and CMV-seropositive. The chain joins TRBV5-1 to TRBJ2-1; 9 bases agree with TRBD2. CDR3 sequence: CASSPGLANEQFF. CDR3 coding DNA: TGCGCCAGCAGCCCGGGACTAGCTAATGAGCAGTTCTTC.